A single sample is the source of the 14 T cell receptor beta chains below, sequenced in a study of post-analysis software for immune sequencing data. General study findings and limits: A few TRBV segments occurring more often in patients than controls included TRBV5-6, TRBV5-1 and TRBV20-1.

The antigens these receptors bind are not known. Every TCR beta cDNA library bore unique molecular identifiers. MiXCR, run by TCRdb on the PCR reads, gives a single entry per CDR3 protein. The table records hundreds of thousands of distinct CDR3 sequences, roughly 27% of them present only once. Sample: blood. Receptors were obtained from a girl between 10 and 17 years old with multiple sclerosis.

This clonotype was observed a handful of times. The V call is TRBV4-1, the J call TRBJ2-1; D gene uncertain. V was cut by 0 bases and J by 2 bases, with 14 bases left in between. Germline CDR1 MGHRA, CDR2 YSYEKL. This CDR3 region has 17 residues. The CDR3 coding sequence is TGCGCCAGCAGCCAAGACGTTTCGGCAGACCCCTACAATGAGCAGTTCTTC. This translates into CASSQDVSADPYNEQFF.

The V and J genes are TRBV20-1 and TRBJ2-1, with 7 bases aligning to TRBD2. Trimming cost V 4 bases and J 5 bases; bases outside gene matches: 8. Looked up from germline, CDR1 is DFQATT and CDR2 is SNEGSKA (reference sequence). The CDR3 spans 14 residues. CDR3 bases: TGCAGTGCTATTCGGGCTAGCGGACACAATGAGCAGTTCTTC. Translated: CSAIRASGHNEQFF.

This chain joins TRBV20-1 and TRBJ2-5; tentatively, D is TRBD2 (6 bases). The J call may be mistaken, given a closer DNA end match to TRBJ2-7. Germline CDR1 DFQATT, CDR2 SNEGSKA (reference sequence). The CDR3 runs 14 residues. For the CDR3, the DNA is TGCAGTGCTAGCAACAATCGACTAGCCTACGAGCAGTACTTC. This gives the protein CSASNNRLAYEQYF.

The V call is TRBV9, the J call TRBJ2-1, with TRBD2 identical over 11 bases. V lost 3 bases to trimming and J lost 8 bases; unmatched junction nucleotides: 7. This CDR3 is built from 15 residues. Germline assignment: CDR1 SGDLS and CDR2 YYNGEE. CDR3 in DNA: TGTGCCAGCAGCGCCACTAGCGGGAGCGGGTATGAGCAGTTCTTC. As protein: CASSATSGSGYEQFF.

The chain is built from TRBV7-8 and TRBJ2-1; 11 nucleotides match TRBD1. The CDR3 length is 17 residues. The junction had 9 bases not matched to a gene; V was cut back by 5 bases and J by 3 bases. Germline V gene lookup returns CDR1 SGHVS and CDR2 FQNEAQ. The CDR3 loop is CASSTRTGGANYNEQFF. Written as DNA, the CDR3 is TGTGCCAGCAGCACCCGGACAGGGGGCGCGAACTACAATGAGCAGTTCTTC.

This clonotype was seen more than once but under ten times. The CDR3 DNA reads as TGTGCCAGCAGTACAATAGCGGGAGGGTACAATGAGCAGTTCTTC. This codes for CASSTIAGGYNEQFF. This chain links TRBV28 with TRBJ2-1; 11 nucleotides line up with TRBD2. Germline V gene data show CDR1 as MDHEN and CDR2 as SYDVKM. There are 15 residues in the CDR3. The ends lost 5 bases at V and 4 bases at J; junction bases unmatched: 4.

A word on this clonotype: At one end the junction does not follow the germline gene, possibly because of a read error. Here the CDR3 DNA reads TGTGCCGGCAGTGACGTCCCGGGGGCTAATAATGAGCAGTTCTTC. It specifies CAGSDVPGANNEQFF. This sequence joins TRBV6-4 and TRBJ2-1, with D perhaps TRBD1 or TRBD2 (6 bases each). Per the germline V gene, CDR1 is MRHNA and CDR2 is SNTAGT. The CDR3 is made up of 15 amino acids.

This clonotype has only a few counts. This rearrangement joins TRBV7-8 to TRBJ2-5; tentatively, D is TRBD1 (7 bases). V was cut by 5 bases and J by 3 bases, with 19 bases left in between. Germline CDR1 and CDR2: SGHVS and FQNEAQ. The CDR3 extends over 16 amino acids. The CDR3 DNA sequence: TGTGCCAGCAGCCCAATCAGGGGGGCGGGAAAAGAGACCCAGTACTTC. Protein: CASSPIRGAGKETQYF.

On this clonotype: A read error may produce the germline difference seen at one junction end. This chain uses TRBV25-1 with TRBJ1-4; no firm D call. The CDR3 totals 16 residues. Germline V CDR1 and CDR2: MGHDK, SYGVNS. The CDR3 nucleotides are TGTGTCAGCAGTGAAGGCCTGGAGGCCCCTAATGAAAAACTGTTTTTT. This encodes CVSSEGLEAPNEKLFF.

The chain recombines TRBV12-3 or TRBV12-4 with TRBJ2-3, with D perhaps matching TRBD2 (6 bases). The CDR3 has 14 residues. Trimming took 6 bases from V and 4 from J, leaving 14 bases between them. The CDR3: CASSHLASSDTQYF. In nucleotides, the CDR3 is TGTGCCAGCAGCCACCTAGCGTCCTCAGATACGCAGTATTTT.

This chain links TRBV20-1 with TRBJ1-1; D uncertain. From germline, CDR1 is DFQATT and CDR2 SNEGSKA (reference sequence). Trimming shortened V by 3 bases and J by 0 bases, and 17 bases separated the two germline ends. CDR3 length equals 16 residues. The CDR3: CSASGRPPTVNTEAFF. CDR3 in DNA: TGCAGTGCTAGTGGCAGGCCTCCGACTGTGAACACTGAAGCTTTCTTT.

This chain connects TRBV27 to TRBJ2-2, with 11 bases lining up with TRBD2. Trimming took 6 bases from V and 6 from J; bases not matched to a gene: 15. The germline V gene has CDR1 MNHEY and CDR2 SMNVEV (reference sequence). The CDR3 loop spans 18 amino acids. CDR3 in DNA: TGTGCCAGCAGCTCCCGCCCACTAGCGGGGGAACATTCCGGGGAGCTGTTTTTT. Its translation is CASSSRPLAGEHSGELFF.

This clonotype has at least ten counts. V and J are TRBV29-1 and TRBJ2-7; 8 bases are a match to TRBD1. The CDR3 runs 13 residues. The V segment lost 6 bases and the J segment 5 bases; nucleotides outside the gene matches: 9. Germline-derived CDR1 and CDR2 are SQVTM and ANQGSEA. The chain's CDR3 is CSVSGQGLDEQYF. DNA of the CDR3: TGCAGCGTGAGTGGACAGGGATTGGACGAGCAGTACTTC.

The chain's CDR3 is CASRRNHWDGGTEAFF. In nucleotides, the CDR3 is TGTGCCAGCAGGAGAAACCACTGGGACGGGGGGACTGAAGCTTTCTTT. The rearrangement joins TRBV27 to TRBJ1-1; D may be TRBD1 (5 bases). Germline V gives CDR1 MNHEY, CDR2 SMNVEV (reference sequence). V was trimmed by 6 bases and J by 5 bases, leaving 22 bases between them. The CDR3 is 16 residues long.